What follows are 19 T cell receptor beta chains derived from one specimen sequenced in a study of control samples from healthy donors and cancer patients. Repertoires were generated with immunoSEQ multiplex PCR, while TCRdb's copy carries only in-frame clones and drops some. Of about 96,000 clones in the sample, roughly 93% were seen once. Sequencing was done on a sample of blood. The receptor set was obtained from a young man in good health.

This clone was observed at least ten times. The genes are TRBV18 and TRBJ1-6, with unresolved D. Germline CDR1 and CDR2: KGHSH and LQKENI. Trimming removed 9 bases from V and 0 bases from J, with 9 bases in between. This CDR3 is 14 amino acids long. The CDR3 bases are TGTGCCAGGTCGAAGAGCTCCTATAATTCACCCCTCCACTTT. This sequence encodes CARSKSSYNSPLHF.

This chain connects TRBV2 to TRBJ2-1; 9 nucleotides align to TRBD2. CDR3 length: 17 amino acids. Germline lookup yields CDR1 SNHLY and CDR2 FYNNEI. With 1 base clipped from V and 8 bases from J, the junction kept 12 bases outside the gene matches. CDR3 bases: TGTGCCAGCAGTGAAGAAAATAGCGGGAGATTTAGGGATGAGCAGTTCTTC. It translates to CASSEENSGRFRDEQFF.

The CDR3 DNA reads as TGTGCCAGCAGCTTAGTAACAGGGGGCGCTTATGGCTACACCTTC. Translated: CASSLVTGGAYGYTF. The chain links TRBV11-2 to TRBJ1-2; the match to TRBD1 covers 9 bases. V shed 1 base and J 5 bases; nucleotides not matched to a gene: 5. The CDR3 sequence is 15 residues long. Germline V CDR1 and CDR2: SGHAT, FQNNGV.

V is TRBV19 and J is TRBJ1-2; 7 positions match TRBD1. Unmatched junction bases numbered 8, after V lost 4 bases and J lost 3 bases. Germline V gives CDR1 LNHDA, CDR2 SQIVND (reference sequence). The CDR3 sequence is 15 residues long. CDR3 region: CASSTRQGQHYGYTF. As DNA, the CDR3 is TGTGCCAGTAGTACCCGACAGGGTCAGCACTATGGCTACACCTTC.

The CDR3 nucleotides read TGTGCCAGCAGCCCCGGACTAGCGGGATTCGATGAGCAGTTCTTC. It is translated as CASSPGLAGFDEQFF. V gene TRBV7-8 combines with J gene TRBJ2-1; 12 bases match TRBD2. Germline V CDR1 and CDR2: SGHVS, FQNEAQ. V gave up 5 bases and J gave up 8 bases; unmatched junction bases: 7. The CDR3 length is 15 residues.

The chain links TRBV5-4 to TRBJ1-1; D is possibly TRBD1 (6 bases). The CDR3 is 15 amino acids. Germline V gives CDR1 SGHNT, CDR2 YYREEE (reference sequence). Trimming removed 4 bases from V and 5 bases from J, with 18 bases in between. CDR3 bases: TGTGCCAGCAGCCCTCTACAGGGAGGAGGTACTGAAGCTTTCTTT. Translated: CASSPLQGGGTEAFF.

This sequence joins TRBV7-9 and TRBJ1-4; 10 nucleotides line up with TRBD1. The J segment lost 3 bases and the V segment lost 0 bases, leaving 10 bases of the junction unmatched. CDR1 SEHNR and CDR2 FQNEAQ come from the germline V gene (reference sequence). The CDR3 totals 19 residues. DNA of the CDR3: TGTGCCAGCAGCTTAGCGCCCGACAGGGGGCGGAGGGCTAATGAAAAACTGTTTTTT. Translation: CASSLAPDRGRRANEKLFF. Drawing the rest from reference TRBV7-9 and TRBJ1-4, the complete variable domain is DTGVSQNPRHKITKRGQNVTFRCDPISEHNRLYWYRQTLGQGPEFLTYFQNEAQLEKSRLLSDRFSAERPKGSFSTLEIQRTEQGDSAMYLCASSLAPDRGRRANEKLFFGSGTQLSVL.

The chain employs TRBV2 and TRBJ2-2, with 12 bases lining up with TRBD2. V shed 5 bases and J 4 bases; nucleotides not matched to a gene: 2. Looked up from germline, CDR1 is SNHLY and CDR2 is FYNNEI. This CDR3 spans 15 amino acids. CDR3: CASSLAGGSTGELFF. For the CDR3, the DNA is TGTGCCAGCAGTCTAGCGGGAGGGTCCACCGGGGAGCTGTTTTTT.

The CDR3 here is CAWAGAELQPQHF. The CDR3 region has the DNA TGTGCCTGGGCGGGTGCAGAACTCCAGCCCCAGCATTTT. This sequence joins TRBV30 and TRBJ1-5; unclear D gene. Trimming stripped 5 bases from V and 7 bases from J, with 15 bases between. Per the germline V gene, CDR1 is GTSNPN and CDR2 is SVGIG (reference sequence). The CDR3 is 13 residues long.

V gene TRBV4-1 combines with J gene TRBJ1-1, with 7 bases lining up with TRBD1. V lost 4 bases to trimming and J lost 4 bases; unmatched junction nucleotides: 12. This CDR3 is 16 amino acids long. Germline assignment: CDR1 MGHRA and CDR2 YSYEKL. The CDR3 DNA reads TGCGCCAGCAGCCCCTTGGACAGGCCTAAGGGCACTGAAGCTTTCTTT. This translates into CASSPLDRPKGTEAFF.

This sequence joins TRBV3-1 (or the pseudogene TRBV3-2) and TRBJ2-3; 13 nucleotides match TRBD2. The junction had 1 base not matched to a gene; V was cut back by 1 base and J by 6 bases. The CDR3 spans 15 residues. The germline V gene encodes CDR1 LGHDT and CDR2 YNNKEL (reference sequence). The CDR3 DNA follows: TGTGCCAGCAGCCAAGGGACTAGCGGGAGCGATACGCAGTATTTT. Translated: CASSQGTSGSDTQYF.

This clone came up a few times. The chain joins TRBV5-4 to TRBJ1-1; D is uncertain. Germline V gene sequence: CDR1 SGHNT, CDR2 YYREEE (reference sequence). The CDR3 runs 14 residues. The V gene lost 4 bases and the J gene lost 1 base, with 11 bases spanning the gap. The CDR3 here is CASSPMGGNTEAFF. Written as DNA, the CDR3 is TGTGCCAGCAGCCCCATGGGAGGGAACACTGAAGCTTTCTTT.

This clone has only one observation. The V and J genes are TRBV3-1 (or the pseudogene TRBV3-2) and TRBJ2-5; a possible D gene is TRBD1 (5 bases). This CDR3 comprises 11 residues. V lost 8 bases, J lost 6 bases, and 10 bases lay in between. Looked up from germline, CDR1 is LGHDT and CDR2 is YNNKEL (reference sequence). The CDR3 region is CASEQGKTQYF. The CDR3 DNA follows: TGTGCCAGCGAGCAGGGCAAGACCCAGTACTTC.

V usage is TRBV6-4 and J usage is TRBJ2-1, with 11 bases identical to TRBD2. J gave up 8 bases and V 5 bases, and 8 bases lay outside the gene matches. The CDR3 spans 15 residues. Germline V gene data show CDR1 as MRHNA and CDR2 as SNTAGT. In DNA, the CDR3 is TGTGCCAGCAGTTTAGCGGGGGGGCGTACGTATGAGCAGTTCTTC. It specifies CASSLAGGRTYEQFF.

The DNA of the CDR3 is TGTGCCAGCAGCTTATCTATCACCGGGGAGCTGTTTTTT. Translation gives CASSLSITGELFF. The chain has TRBV5-4 and TRBJ2-2; no clear D. This CDR3 is 13 amino acids long. V was pared by 2 bases and J by 4 bases, with 6 bases between. Per the germline V gene, CDR1 is SGHNT and CDR2 is YYREEE (reference sequence).

For the CDR3, the DNA is TGTGCCAGCAGCTTTTATCTAGCGGGAGTAGGGGAGACCCAGTACTTC. Amino acid sequence: CASSFYLAGVGETQYF. The rearrangement uses TRBV7-2 and TRBJ2-5; TRBD2 aligns across 10 bases. This CDR3 has 16 amino acids. CDR1 SGHTA and CDR2 FQGNSA come from the germline V gene. After removal of 3 bases from V and 5 bases from J, the junction contained 9 bases not matched to a gene. Combining the CDR3 with reference TRBV7-2 and TRBJ2-5 gives the whole variable domain GAGVSQSPSNKVTEKGKDVELRCDPISGHTALYWYRQSLGQGLEFLIYFQGNSAPDKSGLPSDRFSAERTGGSVSTLTIQRTQQEDSAVYLCASSFYLAGVGETQYFGPGTRLLVL.

The V and J genes are TRBV9 and TRBJ2-1, with D hard to call. The germline V gene has CDR1 SGDLS and CDR2 YYNGEE. The CDR3 sequence is 15 residues long. The germline V and J ends were trimmed by 0 bases and 8 bases, with 15 bases remaining between them. The DNA of the CDR3 is TGTGCCAGCAGCGTAGCCGGAGTGGCAAGCGATGAGCAGTTCTTC. Translation gives CASSVAGVASDEQFF.

This sequence joins TRBV15 and TRBJ1-5; D is perhaps TRBD1 (5 bases). Germline V lookup: CDR1 LNHNV, CDR2 YYDKDF (reference sequence). With 0 bases removed from V and 4 bases from J, the gap between germline ends came to 16 bases. This CDR3 region has 17 residues. The CDR3 sequence is CATSRDSRGGGNQPQHF. DNA for the CDR3: TGTGCCACCAGCAGAGATTCTCGTGGGGGTGGGAATCAGCCCCAGCATTTT.

This clone appeared a single time. The gene calls are TRBV27 and TRBJ2-1, with D hard to call. Germline V CDR1 and CDR2: MNHEY, SMNVEV (reference sequence). The CDR3 runs 15 residues. Trimming removed 5 bases at V and 3 bases at J, with 14 bases between. The CDR3 sequence: CASSPRTGFYNEQFF. The CDR3 DNA follows: TGTGCCAGCAGTCCCCGGACGGGCTTCTACAATGAGCAGTTCTTC.